This TCR beta chain was captured by sequencing in a study of T-cell memory formation after mild COVID-19 (dated by TCRdb to the early 2020s). Background for the entire study: Most TCR sequence clusters were specific to one of the two donors. T-cell clones expanding and contracting after mild COVID-19 in a couple of donors were tracked by longitudinal TCRalpha and TCRbeta repertoire sequencing. Two young, previously healthy adult volunteers, one female and one male, were included in the cohort. What the work shows at the level of the full study, not this receptor alone: Only two mild cases were covered by the study, and larger cohorts that include severe cases with pre-infection samples were considered necessary. Clones contracting from day 15 to 85 had balanced CD4/CD8 phenotypes, while a second wave expanding from day 15 to 37 was biased towards CD4+. Contracting CD4+ clones were found mainly in CM and EM memory subsets, while CD8+ clones were enriched in EMRA. SARS-CoV-2 specificity of the second-wave clones peaking on day 37 was not confirmed. Some responding clones were found in pre-infection memory, which suggests that pre-existing cross-reactive memory T cells took part in the SARS-CoV-2 response.

The listed sequencing device is Illumina NovaSeq 6000. Using 5'RACE with constant-segment primers, TCRalpha and TCRbeta cDNA libraries were constructed, with sample barcodes and unique molecular identifiers added in the process. RNA was extracted from every sample with Trizol reagent. Library amplification was performed in two PCR steps, and a second sample barcode and Illumina TruSeq adapters were introduced in the second step. Sequencing of the libraries was done on an Illumina NovaSeq, producing 2 x 150 bp paired-end reads. Per the original workflow: The reads were demultiplexed and collapsed into UMI-guided consensus sequences using migec v1.2.7. With mixcr v2.1.11, UMI consensuses were aligned to TRA and TRB V and J templates and assembled into clonotypes. A clonotype was counted as expanded or contracted only when both edgeR and NoisET called the clonotype significant, with the noise models trained on biological replicates. For edgeR calls, a false discovery rate-adjusted p below 0.01 and a log2 fold-change threshold of 1 were applied. PCA with hierarchical clustering of max-normalized trajectories of the 1000 most abundant clonotypes was used as exploratory dynamics analysis. Separately sequenced CD4+ and CD8+ repertoires were used to assign a CD4 or CD8 phenotype to each responding clone. TCRdb's own reprocessing of the public reads used fastp at Q25 and MiXCR and kept productive beta chains. Rows merge per CDR3 protein into single entries with the most common DNA and genes. These V and J calls originate from TCRdb's pipeline instead of the authors' own analysis. The sample data list 380,000 or so distinct CDR3 sequences, and roughly an eighth of these were observed just once. The ten largest clonotypes hold 22% of the sample.

Turning to this clonotype: The antigen it binds to is not known. Base qualities are not provided; no much larger clone lies one nucleotide away.

Ficoll-Paque density gradient centrifugation was used to isolate PBMCs. Inclusive of the bounding cysteine and phenylalanine, the CDR3 is 15 residues long. Only the CDR3 region is kept as DNA, spanning 45 bases read in frame from base 1. CDR1 LGHDT and CDR2 YNNKEL were looked up in the germline V gene (reference sequence). A distance of 8 bases separates the germline ends of V and J, which lose 0 bases and 0 bases respectively. Sequences were obtained from PBMCs or a T cell subset sorted from them (not recorded which). The rearrangement joined TRBV3-1 to TRBJ1-1, with an unclear D gene assignment. This clonotype originated in a man aged 18-30 years who had mild COVID-19 (a few samples of this study predate the infection). The sample titles of this study are shuffled in the database, so cell type and time point are left out; the donor was told from shared clones. The encoded CDR3 is CASSQEEVLNTEAFF. The nucleotide sequence reads as follows: TGTGCCAGCAGCCAAGAGGAAGTCTTGAACACTGAAGCTTTCTTT.